The 15 T cell receptor beta chains listed next were all sequenced from one sample in a study of technical replicates of blood from a few donors. The repertoire was sequenced with immunoSEQ multiplex PCR; TCRdb's copy has only in-frame clones and lacks some. The sample records approximately 85,000 clones, about 93% being singletons. Sequencing input: T cells isolated from PBMCs. The receptors stem from a human donor in good health.

The CDR3 spells CASSDLRYNEQFF. The DNA for the CDR3 is TGTGCCAGCAGTGATCTCAGATACAATGAGCAGTTCTTC. This rearrangement joins TRBV2 to TRBJ2-1; the D is unclear. The CDR3 consists of 13 residues. The V and J ends lost 3 bases and 4 bases respectively, with 7 bases between them. Germline V CDR1 and CDR2: SNHLY, FYNNEI.

The chain employs TRBV5-5 and TRBJ2-3; D call uncertain. Germline lookup yields CDR1 SGHKS and CDR2 YYEKEE (reference sequence). CDR3 length: 14 amino acids. V was trimmed by 4 bases and J by 0 bases, leaving 9 bases between them. The CDR3 bases are TGTGCCAGCAGCGCGGTACTTAGCACAGATACGCAGTATTTT. As protein: CASSAVLSTDTQYF.

The chain couples TRBV7-9 to TRBJ2-5, with TRBD2 identical over 9 bases. From germline, CDR1 is SEHNR and CDR2 FQNEAQ (reference sequence). The CDR3 length is 16 residues. Trimming removed 6 bases from V and 1 base from J; junction bases left unmatched: 9. The CDR3 DNA sequence: TGTGCCAGCAGGCCCCGGGAGCGGGGGGTCCAAGAGACCCAGTACTTC. It encodes CASRPRERGVQETQYF.

The chain joins TRBV18 to TRBJ2-7, with 7 bases matching TRBD2. CDR1 and CDR2 from the germline V gene are KGHSH and LQKENI. The CDR3 spans 15 residues. Trimming cost V 3 bases and J 0 bases; bases outside gene matches: 5. DNA of the CDR3: TGTGCCAGCTCACCCCCCAGCGGGACCTCCTACGAGCAGTACTTC. Translating it yields CASSPPSGTSYEQYF.

V usage is TRBV27 and J usage is TRBJ1-2; no clear D. The V end lost 5 bases, the J end lost 4 bases, and 11 bases lay between the germline ends. Germline V gene sequence: CDR1 MNHEY, CDR2 SMNVEV (reference sequence). The CDR3 has 13 residues. In DNA, the CDR3 is TGTGCCAGCAGTCCGAGCGGGTCCTATGGCTACACCTTC. Its protein is CASSPSGSYGYTF.

The chain carries TRBV6-1 and TRBJ1-5; a weak D match, TRBD1 (6 bases). The CDR3 is 17 amino acids. V was shortened by 3 bases and J by 0 bases, with 15 bases between the two germline ends. CDR1 is MNHNS and CDR2 is SASEGT in the germline V gene. The CDR3 nucleotides are TGTGCCAGCAGTGAGCGGACAGACCTTTATAGCAATCAGCCCCAGCATTTT. Amino acids: CASSERTDLYSNQPQHF.

The chain has TRBV6-5 and TRBJ1-2; D possibly corresponds to TRBD1 (6 bases). The germline V gene encodes CDR1 MNHEY and CDR2 SVGAGI. The V end was cut by 6 bases, the J end by 4 bases, with 15 bases between. This CDR3 is built from 14 residues. The DNA for the CDR3 is TGTGCCAGCAGCCACAGGGTCCATGGCTATGGCTACACCTTC. Its translation: CASSHRVHGYGYTF.

The V call is TRBV12-5, the J call TRBJ2-4; D may be TRBD1 (6 bases). The CDR3 is 16 amino acids. Germline-derived CDR1 and CDR2 are LGHNT and FRNRAP. V was shortened by 2 bases and J by 4 bases, with 15 bases between the two germline ends. The CDR3 sequence: CASGLPPPGQKNIQYF. Here the CDR3 DNA reads TGTGCTAGTGGTTTGCCTCCCCCCGGACAGAAAAACATTCAGTACTTC.

V and J are TRBV25-1 and TRBJ2-1, with 7 bases that match TRBD2. There are 15 residues in the CDR3. J was trimmed by 6 bases and V by 8 bases; bases with no gene match: 13. In germline, CDR1 is MGHDK, CDR2 SYGVNS. CDR3 region: CASAGSGNALNEQFF. The CDR3, as DNA: TGTGCCAGCGCAGGAAGCGGGAACGCCCTCAATGAGCAGTTCTTC.

The V gene is TRBV19, the J gene TRBJ1-1; D unresolved. The germline V and J ends were trimmed by 7 bases and 2 bases, with 11 bases remaining between them. Per germline, CDR1 LNHDA and CDR2 SQIVND (reference sequence). This CDR3 is built from 13 residues. CDR3 sequence: CASNPTANTEAFF. In DNA, the CDR3 is TGTGCCAGTAACCCTACAGCTAACACTGAAGCTTTCTTT.

About this clone: The same CDR3 can be traced to other DNA sequences in this sample. V is TRBV9 and J is TRBJ1-5; a possible D gene is TRBD1 (6 bases). The CDR3 has 14 residues. V lost 0 bases and J 4 bases, leaving 8 bases between the germline ends. The germline CDR1 and CDR2 sequences are SGDLS and YYNGEE. The CDR3 region has the DNA TGTGCCAGCAGCGTAGAGGGGGGGAATCAGCCCCAGCATTTT. Residues: CASSVEGGNQPQHF.

The gene calls are TRBV6-1 and TRBJ1-4, with 8 bases fitting TRBD1. V shed 11 bases, J shed 8 bases, and the junction held 10 bases outside the gene matches. The germline V gene encodes CDR1 MNHNS and CDR2 SASEGT. The CDR3 totals 13 residues. In DNA form, the CDR3 reads TGTGCCGGATTAGACAGGGGAGTAGAAAAACTGTTTTTT. It yields the protein CAGLDRGVEKLFF.

The rearrangement uses TRBV28 and TRBJ2-1; 11 nucleotides match TRBD2. Germline V gene lookup returns CDR1 MDHEN and CDR2 SYDVKM. This CDR3 is built from 14 residues. J lost 9 bases, V lost 3 bases, and 4 bases had no gene match. CDR3 in amino acids: CASSFQLAGGEQFF. CDR3 nucleotides: TGTGCCAGCAGTTTCCAGCTAGCGGGGGGTGAGCAGTTCTTC.

This clone was observed a single time. The J gene is TRBJ1-2, the V gene TRBV6-5; 8 bases map to TRBD1. V dropped 0 bases and J dropped 7; count of bases not matched to a gene: 7. The germline V gene encodes CDR1 MNHEY and CDR2 SVGAGI. There are 15 residues in the CDR3. CDR3 protein: CASSYSPGQVLGYTF. As DNA, the CDR3 is TGTGCCAGCAGTTACTCCCCGGGACAGGTCCTTGGCTACACCTTC.

The V gene is TRBV6-4, the J gene TRBJ2-5, with TRBD2 matching 11 bases. Unmatched junction bases numbered 1, after V lost 9 bases and J lost 1 base. The CDR3 contains 13 residues. Germline V gene data show CDR1 as MRHNA and CDR2 as SNTAGT. CDR3 nucleotide sequence: TGTGCCAGGGGGACTAGCGGCCAAGAGACCCAGTACTTC. Translating gives CARGTSGQETQYF.